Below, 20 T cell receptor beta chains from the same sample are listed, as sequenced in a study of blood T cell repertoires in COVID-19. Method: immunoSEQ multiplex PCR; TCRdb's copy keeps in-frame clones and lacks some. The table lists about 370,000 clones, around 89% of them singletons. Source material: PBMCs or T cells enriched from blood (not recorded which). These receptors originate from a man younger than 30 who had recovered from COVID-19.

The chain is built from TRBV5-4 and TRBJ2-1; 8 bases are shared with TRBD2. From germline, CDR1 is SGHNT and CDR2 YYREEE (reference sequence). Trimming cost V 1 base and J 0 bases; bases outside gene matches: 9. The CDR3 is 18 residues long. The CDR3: CASSLKVLADSSYNEQFF. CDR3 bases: TGTGCCAGCAGCTTGAAAGTACTAGCGGACAGCTCCTACAATGAGCAGTTCTTC.

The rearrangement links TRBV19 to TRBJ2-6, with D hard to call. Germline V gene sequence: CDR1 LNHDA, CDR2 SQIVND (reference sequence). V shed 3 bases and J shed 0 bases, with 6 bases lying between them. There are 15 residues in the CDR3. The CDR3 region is CASSMALSGANVLTF. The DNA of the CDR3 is TGTGCCAGTAGTATGGCTCTCTCTGGGGCCAACGTCCTGACTTTC.

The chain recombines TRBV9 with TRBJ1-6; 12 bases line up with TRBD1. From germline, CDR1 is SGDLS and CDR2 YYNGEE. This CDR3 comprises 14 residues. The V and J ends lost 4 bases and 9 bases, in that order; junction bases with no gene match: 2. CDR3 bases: TGTGCCAGCAGCACGGGACAGGGGGCTTCACCCCTCCACTTT. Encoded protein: CASSTGQGASPLHF.

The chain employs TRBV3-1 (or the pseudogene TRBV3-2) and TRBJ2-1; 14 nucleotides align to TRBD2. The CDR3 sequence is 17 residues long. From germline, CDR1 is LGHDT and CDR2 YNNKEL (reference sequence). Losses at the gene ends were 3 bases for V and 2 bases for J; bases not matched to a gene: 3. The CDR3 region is CASSQGTSGGPYNEQFF. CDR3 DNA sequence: TGTGCCAGCAGCCAGGGGACTAGCGGGGGTCCCTACAATGAGCAGTTCTTC.

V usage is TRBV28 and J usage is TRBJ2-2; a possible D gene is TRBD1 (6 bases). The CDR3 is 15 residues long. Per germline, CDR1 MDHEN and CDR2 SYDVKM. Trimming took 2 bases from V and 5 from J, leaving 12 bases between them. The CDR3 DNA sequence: TGTGCCAGCAGTTTAAATAGGGGGTTAACCGGGGAGCTGTTTTTT. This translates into CASSLNRGLTGELFF. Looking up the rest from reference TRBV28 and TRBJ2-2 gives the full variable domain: DVKVTQSSRYLVKRTGEKVFLECVQDMDHENMFWYRQDPGLGLRLIYFSYDVKMKEKGDIPEGYSVSREKKERFSLILESASTNQTSMYLCASSLNRGLTGELFFGEGSRLTVL.

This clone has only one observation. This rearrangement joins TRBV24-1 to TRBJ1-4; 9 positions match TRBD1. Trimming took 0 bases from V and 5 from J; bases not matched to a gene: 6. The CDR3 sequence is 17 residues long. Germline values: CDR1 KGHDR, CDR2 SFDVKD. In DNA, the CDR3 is TGTGCCACCAGTGATTTGGGTGACGGGACAGGGAATGAAAAACTGTTTTTT. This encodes CATSDLGDGTGNEKLFF.

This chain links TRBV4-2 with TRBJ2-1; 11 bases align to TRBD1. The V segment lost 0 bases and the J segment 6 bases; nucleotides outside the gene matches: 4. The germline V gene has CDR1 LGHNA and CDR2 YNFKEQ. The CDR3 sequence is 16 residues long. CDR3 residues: CASSQDSGTGGNEQFF. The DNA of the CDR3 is TGTGCCAGCAGCCAAGATTCCGGGACAGGGGGCAATGAGCAGTTCTTC.

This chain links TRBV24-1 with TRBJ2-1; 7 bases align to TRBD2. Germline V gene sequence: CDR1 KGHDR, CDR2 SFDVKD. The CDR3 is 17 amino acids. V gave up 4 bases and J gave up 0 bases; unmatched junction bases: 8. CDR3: CATSDPSSGDSYNEQFF. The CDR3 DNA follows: TGTGCCACCAGTGACCCCTCTAGCGGAGACTCCTACAATGAGCAGTTCTTC.

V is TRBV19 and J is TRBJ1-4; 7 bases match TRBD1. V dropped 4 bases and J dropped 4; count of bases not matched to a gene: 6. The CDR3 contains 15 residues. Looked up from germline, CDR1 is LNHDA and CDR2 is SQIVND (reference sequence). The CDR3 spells CASSTGQAFNEKLFF. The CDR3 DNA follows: TGTGCCAGTAGTACAGGACAGGCTTTTAATGAAAAACTGTTTTTT. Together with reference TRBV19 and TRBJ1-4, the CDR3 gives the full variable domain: DGGITQSPKYLFRKEGQNVTLSCEQNLNHDAMYWYRQDPGQGLRLIYYSQIVNDFQKGDIAEGYSVSREKKESFPLTVTSAQKNPTAFYLCASSTGQAFNEKLFFGSGTQLSVL.

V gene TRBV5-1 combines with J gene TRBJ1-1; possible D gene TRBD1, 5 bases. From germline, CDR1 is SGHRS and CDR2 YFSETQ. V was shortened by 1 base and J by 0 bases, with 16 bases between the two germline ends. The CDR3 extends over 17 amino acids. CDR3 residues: CASSLYGGVGVNTEAFF. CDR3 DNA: TGCGCCAGCAGCTTGTATGGTGGTGTAGGGGTGAACACTGAAGCTTTCTTT.

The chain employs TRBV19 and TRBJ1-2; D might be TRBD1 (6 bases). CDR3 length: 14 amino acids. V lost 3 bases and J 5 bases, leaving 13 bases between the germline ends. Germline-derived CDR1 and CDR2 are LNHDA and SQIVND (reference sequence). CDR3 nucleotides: TGTGCCAGTAGTATCCAACAGGGACGATATGGCTACACCTTC. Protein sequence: CASSIQQGRYGYTF.

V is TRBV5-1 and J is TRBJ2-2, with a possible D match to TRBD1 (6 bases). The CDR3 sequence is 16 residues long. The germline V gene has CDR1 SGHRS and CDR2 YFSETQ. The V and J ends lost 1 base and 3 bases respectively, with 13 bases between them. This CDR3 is CASSLSQGFYTGELFF. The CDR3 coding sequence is TGCGCCAGCAGCTTGAGTCAGGGGTTTTACACCGGGGAGCTGTTTTTT.

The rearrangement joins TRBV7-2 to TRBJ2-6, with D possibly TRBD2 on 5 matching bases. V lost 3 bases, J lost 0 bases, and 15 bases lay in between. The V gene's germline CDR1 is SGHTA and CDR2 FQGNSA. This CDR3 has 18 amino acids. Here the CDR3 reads CASSLGIYEGSGANVLTF. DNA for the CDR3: TGTGCCAGCAGCTTGGGTATTTACGAGGGCTCTGGGGCCAACGTCCTGACTTTC. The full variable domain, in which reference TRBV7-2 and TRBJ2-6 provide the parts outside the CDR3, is GAGVSQSPSNKVTEKGKDVELRCDPISGHTALYWYRQSLGQGLEFLIYFQGNSAPDKSGLPSDRFSAERTGGSVSTLTIQRTQQEDSAVYLCASSLGIYEGSGANVLTFGAGSRLTVL.

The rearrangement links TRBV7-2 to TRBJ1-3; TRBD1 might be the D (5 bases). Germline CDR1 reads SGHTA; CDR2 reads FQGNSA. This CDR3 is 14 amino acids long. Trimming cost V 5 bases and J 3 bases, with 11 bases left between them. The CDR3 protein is CASSTGQVGNTIYF. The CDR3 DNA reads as TGTGCCAGCAGCACTGGACAAGTTGGAAACACCATATATTTT.

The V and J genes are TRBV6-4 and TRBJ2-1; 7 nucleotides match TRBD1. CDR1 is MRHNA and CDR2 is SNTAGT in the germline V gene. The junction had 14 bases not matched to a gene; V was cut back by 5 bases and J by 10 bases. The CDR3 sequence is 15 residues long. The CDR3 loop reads CASSPDRAATGEQFF. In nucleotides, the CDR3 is TGTGCCAGCAGTCCTGACAGGGCAGCGACGGGGGAGCAGTTCTTC.

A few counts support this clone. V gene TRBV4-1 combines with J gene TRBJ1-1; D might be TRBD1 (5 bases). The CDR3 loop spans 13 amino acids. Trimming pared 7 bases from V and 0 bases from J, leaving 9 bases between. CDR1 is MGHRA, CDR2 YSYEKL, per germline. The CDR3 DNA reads TGCGCCAGCACCCGACAGATGAACACTGAAGCTTTCTTT. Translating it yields CASTRQMNTEAFF.

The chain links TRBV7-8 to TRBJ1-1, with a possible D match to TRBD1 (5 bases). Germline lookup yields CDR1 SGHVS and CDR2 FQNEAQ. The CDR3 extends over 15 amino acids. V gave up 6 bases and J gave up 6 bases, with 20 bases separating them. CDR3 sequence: CASSAGGMVVAEAFF. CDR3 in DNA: TGTGCCAGCAGTGCGGGGGGAATGGTTGTTGCTGAAGCTTTCTTT.

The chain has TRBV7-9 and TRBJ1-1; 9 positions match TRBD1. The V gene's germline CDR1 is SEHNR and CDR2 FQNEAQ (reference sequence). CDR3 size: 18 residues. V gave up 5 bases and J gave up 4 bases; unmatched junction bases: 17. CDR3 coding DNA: TGTGCCAGCAGCGGATTTGGACAGGGGCTAATTCGGGGCACTGAAGCTTTCTTT. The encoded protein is CASSGFGQGLIRGTEAFF.

The CDR3 is CASSLARGANTEAFF. DNA of the CDR3: TGTGCCAGCAGCCTAGCGCGGGGGGCGAACACTGAAGCTTTCTTT. The chain recombines TRBV27 with TRBJ1-1; D is perhaps TRBD1 (6 bases). The germline V gene has CDR1 MNHEY and CDR2 SMNVEV (reference sequence). With 6 bases removed from V and 1 base from J, the gap between germline ends came to 15 bases. The CDR3 length is 15 residues.

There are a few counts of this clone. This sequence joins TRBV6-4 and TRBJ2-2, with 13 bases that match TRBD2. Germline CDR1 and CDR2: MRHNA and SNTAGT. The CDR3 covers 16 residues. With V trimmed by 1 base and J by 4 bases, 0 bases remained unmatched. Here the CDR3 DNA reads TGTGCCAGCAGTGACTGGACTAGCGGGAGCACCGGGGAGCTGTTTTTT. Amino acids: CASSDWTSGSTGELFF.